Below are 13 T cell receptor beta chains sequenced from a single sample in a study of blood T cell repertoires in COVID-19. Sequencing was performed with immunoSEQ multiplex PCR; in TCRdb, only in-frame clones are kept and a portion is missing. The table shows about 260,000 clones, with about 87% occurring only once. The sample comprised PBMCs or T cells enriched from blood (not recorded which). Every receptor here comes from a woman in her thirties or forties who had been exposed to COVID-19.

Notes on this clone: Relative to the germline gene, one junction end is altered; a read error may explain this. The V and J genes are TRBV7-7 and TRBJ2-1; no reliable D call. The CDR3 length is 13 residues. Germline CDR1 and CDR2: SSHAT and FNYEAQ (reference sequence). The CDR3 coding sequence is TGTGCTAGCAGCTTAGCCCTTTCCGATGAGCAGTTCTTC. It yields the protein CASSLALSDEQFF.

The J gene is TRBJ1-6, the V gene TRBV5-1; D remains ambiguous. This CDR3 is built from 14 residues. The V end was cut by 0 bases, the J end by 7 bases, with 8 bases between. Germline CDR1 is SGHRS and CDR2 is YFSETQ. The CDR3 loop reads CASSLDVFNSPLHF. CDR3 DNA sequence: TGCGCCAGCAGCTTGGATGTCTTCAATTCACCCCTCCACTTT.

The rearrangement joins TRBV6-2 or TRBV6-3 to TRBJ1-6; weak D call: TRBD1 (6 bases). Per the germline V gene, CDR1 is MNHEY and CDR2 is SVGEGT. V was cut by 5 bases and J by 9 bases, with 20 bases left in between. The CDR3 runs 16 residues. CDR3 nucleotide sequence: TGTGCCAGCAGTGACCCCGTCAGGGGAAAGGGTTCACCCCTCCACTTT. Protein product: CASSDPVRGKGSPLHF.

This clone was detected once. The rearrangement uses TRBV7-2 and TRBJ2-2; 8 bases fit TRBD2. This CDR3 is 16 amino acids long. Unmatched junction bases numbered 9, after V lost 4 bases and J lost 5 bases. From germline, CDR1 is SGHTA and CDR2 FQGNSA. The CDR3 here is CASSSRGSGKTGELFF. CDR3 bases: TGTGCCAGCAGCTCCCGGGGTAGCGGGAAGACCGGGGAGCTGTTTTTT.

A single count supports this clone. This chain links TRBV7-3 with TRBJ2-3, with 7 positions matching TRBD2. The CDR3 length is 13 residues. Germline trimming cut 4 bases from V and 6 bases from J; bases unmatched to any gene: 4. The V gene's germline CDR1 is SGHTA and CDR2 FQGTGA. Here the CDR3 reads CASSWEGSDTQYF. For the CDR3, the DNA is TGTGCCAGCAGCTGGGAGGGGTCGGATACGCAGTATTTT.

The rearrangement uses TRBV6-5 and TRBJ1-2, with 7 bases that match TRBD1. This CDR3 has 14 amino acids. The V gene's germline CDR1 is MNHEY and CDR2 SVGAGI. J was trimmed by 6 bases and V by 2 bases; bases with no gene match: 6. CDR3 sequence: CASSYHDRENGYTF. The DNA for the CDR3 is TGTGCCAGCAGTTACCACGACAGGGAGAATGGCTACACCTTC.

The chain combines TRBV11-3 with TRBJ2-3; 11 bases are a match to TRBD2. Germline values: CDR1 SGHNT, CDR2 YENEEA. J was trimmed by 5 bases and V by 1 base; bases with no gene match: 5. This CDR3 comprises 16 residues. CDR3 protein: CASSLGASGGQDTQYF. In DNA form, the CDR3 reads TGTGCCAGCAGCTTAGGGGCTAGCGGGGGGCAAGATACGCAGTATTTT.

This clone occurred once. The chain has TRBV3-1 (or the pseudogene TRBV3-2) and TRBJ1-4; 8 bases are shared with TRBD1. Germline V lookup: CDR1 LGHDT, CDR2 YNNKEL (reference sequence). J gave up 0 bases and V 4 bases, and 10 bases lay outside the gene matches. The CDR3 loop spans 18 amino acids. The CDR3 bases are TGTGCCAGCAGCCGGGACAGGAAAAACCCAGCAACTAATGAAAAACTGTTTTTT. This sequence encodes CASSRDRKNPATNEKLFF.

J is TRBJ2-2 and V is TRBV5-6; TRBD2 matches 13 bases. The CDR3 consists of 16 residues. Germline lookup yields CDR1 SGHDT and CDR2 YYEEEE. The trim removed 4 bases at V and 2 bases at J, leaving 2 bases unmatched. The CDR3 DNA reads as TGTGCCAGCAGCGAGGGACTAGCGGGAAACACCGGGGAGCTGTTTTTT. This translates into CASSEGLAGNTGELFF.

Only a few counts were recorded for this clone. The chain has TRBV4-3 and TRBJ2-2; TRBD2 matches at 7 bases. Germline values: CDR1 LGHNA, CDR2 YSLEER. With V trimmed by 1 base and J by 7 bases, 3 bases remained unmatched. The CDR3 length is 14 residues. CDR3 loop: CASSQAWTSGELFF. The CDR3 DNA sequence: TGCGCCAGCAGCCAAGCATGGACTAGCGGGGAGCTGTTTTTT.

This chain connects TRBV5-1 to TRBJ1-6; the D gene is possibly TRBD1 (5 bases). Looked up from germline, CDR1 is SGHRS and CDR2 is YFSETQ. The CDR3 length is 14 residues. V shed 2 bases and J shed 5 bases, with 8 bases lying between them. The CDR3 nucleotides are TGCGCCAGCAGCTTTATAGGGGATAATTCACCCCTCCACTTT. It is translated as CASSFIGDNSPLHF.

This CDR3 reads CASSLIGGENTGELFF. CDR3 DNA: TGTGCCAGCAGTTTAATAGGGGGTGAGAACACCGGGGAGCTGTTTTTT. The chain has TRBV27 and TRBJ2-2; possible D gene TRBD1, 6 bases. The CDR3 spans 16 residues. CDR1 MNHEY and CDR2 SMNVEV come from the germline V gene (reference sequence). With 2 bases removed from V and 1 base from J, the gap between germline ends came to 11 bases.

This chain links TRBV6-2 or TRBV6-3 with TRBJ2-1; TRBD1 aligns across 8 bases. Germline V gives CDR1 MNHEY, CDR2 SVGEGT. V gave up 2 bases and J gave up 6 bases; unmatched junction bases: 6. The CDR3 sequence is 15 residues long. The CDR3 region has the DNA TGTGCCAGCAGTTACGTGTCAGGGGGCCCCAATGAGCAGTTCTTC. The encoded protein is CASSYVSGGPNEQFF.